The T cell receptor beta chain described here comes from a study of shared clonotypes between healthy human individuals. Study-level information: The study used three CD4 naive, three CD4 memory, two CD8 naive and one CD8 memory plate per donor.

Some clones are missing from TCRdb's copy, which holds only in-frame ones; the method was immunoSEQ multiplex PCR. This table holds millions of clones, 85% to 95% found once. Division of CD4+ cells produced a CD45RA+ naive subset and a CD45RA-negative memory subset. The CDR3 totals 15 residues. Trimming took 8 bases from V and 3 from J, leaving 16 bases between them. Germline CDR1 LNHDA, CDR2 SQIVND (reference sequence). This sequence originates from a man between 18 and 35 years old in good health. The sequenced material came from naive CD4+ T cells sorted from blood. Subset given: CD45RA+ positively selected. V is TRBV19 and J is TRBJ1-4; D gene unclear. The CDR3 spells CASFGRNQPNEKLFF. CDR3 bases: TGTGCCAGTTTCGGGAGAAACCAACCTAATGAAAAACTGTTTTTT. Full variable domain (rest looked up from reference TRBV19 and TRBJ1-4): DGGITQSPKYLFRKEGQNVTLSCEQNLNHDAMYWYRQDPGQGLRLIYYSQIVNDFQKGDIAEGYSVSREKKESFPLTVTSAQKNPTAFYLCASFGRNQPNEKLFFGSGTQLSVL.